The T cell receptor beta chain under discussion was sequenced for a study of cytotoxic CD8 clonotypes in ibrutinib-treated CLL. Assay: immunoSEQ multiplex PCR; the TCRdb copy retains only in-frame clones and omits some. The sample includes some 130,000 clones, approximately 81% of them seen just once. Trimming took off 4 bases at V and 4 bases at J, with 11 bases between the two ends. This CDR3 is 13 amino acids long. Germline CDR1 is SGHRS and CDR2 is YFSETQ. The specimen was PBMCs, collected after 24 months of ibrutinib treatment. This TCR was sampled from a human donor with chronic lymphocytic leukemia. This sequence joins TRBV5-1 and TRBJ2-5, with D perhaps matching TRBD1 or TRBD2 (5 bases each). The CDR3 DNA sequence: TGCGCCAGCAGCCGGGGCGTAGGAGAGACCCAGTACTTC. It encodes CASSRGVGETQYF.